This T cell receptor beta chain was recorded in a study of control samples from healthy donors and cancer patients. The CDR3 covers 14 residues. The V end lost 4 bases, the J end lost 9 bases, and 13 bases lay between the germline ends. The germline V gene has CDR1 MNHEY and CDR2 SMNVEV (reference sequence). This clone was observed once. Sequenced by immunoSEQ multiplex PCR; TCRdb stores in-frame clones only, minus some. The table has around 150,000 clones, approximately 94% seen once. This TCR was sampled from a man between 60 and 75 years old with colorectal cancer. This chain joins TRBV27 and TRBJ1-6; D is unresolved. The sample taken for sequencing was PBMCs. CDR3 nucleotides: TGTGCCAGCAGTTATAGGTTAGCGGGTTCACCCCTCCACTTT. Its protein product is CASSYRLAGSPLHF.